Included here is one TCR beta chain sequence, with context. Its recognized antigen is unknown. No clone much larger than this one lies a single base away; base qualities are absent. This record comes from a study of CD8+ T cells in alopecia areata (dated by TCRdb to 2017 to 2018). Notes on the research overall: The treated patients, all with moderate-to-severe alopecia areata, were enrolled in an open-label pilot trial of oral tofacitinib given at 5 to 10 mg twice daily. Clonality in the scalp was compared among normal scalp (n=4), patchy alopecia areata scalp (n=8), and alopecia totalis/universalis scalp (n=8). Biopsies were taken from tofacitinib-treated patients at baseline and at 4 and 24 weeks of treatment, and a later scalp biopsy was taken in several of the tofacitinib-treated patients. TCRbeta CDR3 regions were amplified by immunoSEQ multiplex PCR with 35 Vbeta forward and 13 Jbeta reverse primers. RNA came from the PAXgene miRNA kit for fixed scalp, the miRNeasy kit for PBMCs, and the RNeasy kit for mouse skin. In both human patients and the C3H/HeJ mouse model, the study applied high-throughput TCRbeta sequencing to look at T cell clonal expansion in alopecia areata. Human TCRbeta sequencing covered scalp tissue and sorted CD4+ and CD8+ peripheral blood T cells from patchy and totalis/universalis alopecia areata patients and healthy controls. Patients received tofacitinib for 6 to 18 months and were then followed off drug for 6 months to check for delayed response and recurrence. Overall study results and their limits: Resident alphabeta T cells in normal human skin are also sequenced, complicating scalp TCR repertoire analysis, unlike mouse skin dominated by gammadelta T cells. Compared with normal scalp, lesional scalp had higher clonality and more expanded CD8+ clones, particularly in alopecia totalis/universalis, a pattern that suggests antigenic drive. Shared TCR sequences between patients were less evident than in mice, which may be partly attributable to HLA diversity in the patient population.

The time point label corresponds to: baseline before oral tofacitinib. Lesional scalp punch biopsies and peripheral blood were obtained from alopecia areata patients. PBMCs were isolated by density centrifugation and stained for CD3, CD4 and CD8, and CD4+ and CD8+ T cells were sorted on a FACSAria. The library was obtained by the immunoSEQ multiplex PCR assay. For TCR sequencing, RNA was extracted from every sample and reverse transcribed into cDNA to serve as template. SuperScript III was used to make first-strand cDNA, primed with a 2:1 mix of oligo-dT and random hexamers. Amplification bias was assessed with a synthetic immune receptor repertoire, and residual bias was removed computationally. From the authors' description of their analysis: Raw reads were preprocessed for error removal, and CDR3 was defined according to IMGT conventions as running from the conserved cysteine to phenylalanine. Clonality was computed as 1 minus the Shannon entropy, with the entropy normalized by log2 of the number of productive unique TCRs. Scalp TCRbeta sequences were cross-referenced with sorted blood CD4 and CD8 repertoires so that the CD4 or CD8 identity of scalp clones could be inferred. This is the immuneACCESS table as TCRdb keeps it, with only in-frame sequences that have V and J called. A part of the clones is gone; compared with another copy, unresolved V genes explain less than half, and the rest is unexplained. The V and J calls and the clone size are those of that table, but D and trimming were determined from the DNA. The table for this sample lists approximately 180,000 clones; about 66% of them were counted only once. The leading ten clones occupy over 9.5% of the sample.

The receptor comes from a human donor with alopecia areata. Here the sequenced sample was CD8+ T cells sorted from blood, taken at week 0.

The sequenced DNA: TGTGCCAGCAGCTTAAACGGGGCGAACACTGAAGCTTTCTTT. Protein translation: CASSLNGANTEAFF. The chain was built from TRBV7-6 and TRBJ1-1; the best D guess is TRBD1, with 5 bases matching. Counted from cysteine to phenylalanine, this CDR3 has 14 amino acids. Only the CDR3 region is kept as DNA, spanning 42 bases read in frame from base 1. The germline V gene encodes CDR1 SGHVS and CDR2 FNYEAQ. V lost 2 bases and J lost 1 base; the stretch between them is 8 bases long.